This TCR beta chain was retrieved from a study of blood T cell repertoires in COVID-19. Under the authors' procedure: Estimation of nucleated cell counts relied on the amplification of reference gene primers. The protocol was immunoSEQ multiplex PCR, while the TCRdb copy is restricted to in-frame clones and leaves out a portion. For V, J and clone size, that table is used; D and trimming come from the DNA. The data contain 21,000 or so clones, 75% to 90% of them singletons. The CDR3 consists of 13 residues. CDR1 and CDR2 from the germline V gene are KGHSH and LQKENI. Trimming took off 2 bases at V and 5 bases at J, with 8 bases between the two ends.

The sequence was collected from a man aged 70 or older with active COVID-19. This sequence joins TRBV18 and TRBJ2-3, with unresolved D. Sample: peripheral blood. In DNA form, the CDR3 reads TGTGCCAGCTCACCATCAGTTAAAGATACGCAGTATTTT. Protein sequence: CASSPSVKDTQYF.